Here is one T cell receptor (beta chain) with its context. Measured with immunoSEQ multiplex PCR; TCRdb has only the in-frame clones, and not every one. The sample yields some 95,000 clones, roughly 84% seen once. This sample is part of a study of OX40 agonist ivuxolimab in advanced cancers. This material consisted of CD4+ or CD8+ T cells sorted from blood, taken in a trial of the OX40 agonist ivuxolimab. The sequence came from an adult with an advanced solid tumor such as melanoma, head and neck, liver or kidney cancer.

The CDR3 DNA follows: TGTGCCAGCGTCCGGGGACCTAACACTGAAGCTTTCTTT. It is translated as CASVRGPNTEAFF. V and J are TRBV6-5 and TRBJ1-1; tentative D call: TRBD1 (5 bases). Germline V gives CDR1 MNHEY, CDR2 SVGAGI. This CDR3 contains 13 residues. V lost 8 bases and J 2 bases, leaving 12 bases between the germline ends.